Presented here are 10 T cell receptor beta chains from one specimen sequenced in a study of T cells in Graves' hyperthyroidism and ophthalmopathy. RNA transcripts were the template for amplifying TCR beta CDR3 regions. In the first-round RT-PCR of the TCR CDR3, the HTBI primer set was used. One entry per CDR3 protein, called by TCRdb with MiXCR from the multiplex PCR reads. The top ten clones hold roughly 24% of a sample with around 97,000 distinct CDR3 sequences, about 50% of them seen once. Material for sequencing was blood. All receptors derive from a man in his forties with Graves' hyperthyroidism.

This clonotype was counted a few times. This chain uses TRBV27 with TRBJ2-7; 10 bases line up with TRBD2. CDR1 MNHEY and CDR2 SMNVEV come from the germline V gene (reference sequence). The CDR3 contains 13 residues. V lost 10 bases and J lost 0; bases outside the gene matches: 3. The CDR3: CATRLAGSYEQYF. CDR3 DNA sequence: TGTGCCACAAGACTAGCGGGCTCCTACGAGCAGTACTTC.

This CDR3 is CASSVVSTGAGYYTEAFF. Here the CDR3 DNA reads TGCGCCAGCAGTGTAGTCAGCACCGGGGCAGGGTACTACACTGAAGCTTTCTTT. The chain has TRBV10-1 and TRBJ1-1; perhaps TRBD1 as D (5 bases). V was clipped by 4 bases and J by 3 bases, with 24 bases between them. Germline V gene sequence: CDR1 WNHNN, CDR2 SYGVQD (reference sequence). This CDR3 is built from 18 residues.

J is TRBJ1-2 and V is TRBV3-1, with no clear D. Trimming shortened V by 3 bases and J by 2 bases, and 10 bases separated the two germline ends. From germline, CDR1 is LGHDT and CDR2 YNNKEL (reference sequence). This CDR3 spans 14 amino acids. DNA for the CDR3: TGTGCCAGCAGCCAGCGCGTCCGCAACTATGGCTACACCTTC. It translates to CASSQRVRNYGYTF.

At least ten counts were recorded for this clonotype. The CDR3 is CASSARRDTQYF. In nucleotides, the CDR3 is TGTGCCAGTAGTGCGCGGAGAGATACGCAGTATTTT. V and J are TRBV19 and TRBJ2-3; D is unresolved. V gave up 5 bases and J gave up 5 bases, with 8 bases separating them. The CDR3 runs 12 residues. Germline V gene data show CDR1 as LNHDA and CDR2 as SQIVND (reference sequence).

Many counts were recorded for this clonotype. The V gene is TRBV2, the J gene TRBJ2-3; tentatively, D is TRBD1 or TRBD2 (6 bases each). The V gene's germline CDR1 is SNHLY and CDR2 FYNNEI. This CDR3 has 14 residues. This CDR3 is CGTRGRQYTDTQYF. DNA for the CDR3: TGTGGGACCCGGGGGCGGCAGTACACAGATACGCAGTATTTT.

Many counts were recorded for this clonotype. This rearrangement joins TRBV9 to TRBJ2-7, with 13 bases matching TRBD2. CDR1 and CDR2 (germline): SGDLS, YYNGEE. V dropped 4 bases and J dropped 6; count of bases not matched to a gene: 10. The CDR3 has 16 residues. DNA of the CDR3: TGTGCCAGCAGCCCCTTGGGGACTAGCGGGAAAAGCGAGCAGTACTTC. Protein sequence: CASSPLGTSGKSEQYF.

The chain links TRBV7-9 to TRBJ1-1; 11 nucleotides agree with TRBD1. Germline V lookup: CDR1 SEHNR, CDR2 FQNEAQ (reference sequence). The CDR3 contains 16 residues. Losses at the gene ends were 5 bases for V and 1 base for J; bases not matched to a gene: 6. As DNA, the CDR3 is TGTGCCAGCAGCCCGAGGACAGGGGGCCAGAACACTGAAGCTTTCTTT. Translating gives CASSPRTGGQNTEAFF.

This clonotype was observed at least ten times. The chain carries TRBV5-8 and TRBJ2-7, with 10 bases aligning to TRBD2. Trimming cost V 3 bases and J 3 bases; bases outside gene matches: 6. This CDR3 is built from 15 residues. Germline CDR1 is SGHTS and CDR2 is YDEGEE. CDR3 sequence: CASSSTGLADYEQYF. The CDR3 DNA is TGTGCCAGCAGCTCCACCGGACTAGCGGACTACGAGCAGTACTTC. Variable domain in full (rest from reference TRBV5-8 and TRBJ2-7): EAGVTQSPTHLIKTRGQQATLRCSPISGHTSVYWYQQALGLGLQFLLWYDEGEERNRGNFPPRFSGRQFPNYSSELNVNALELEDSALYLCASSSTGLADYEQYFGPGTRLTVT.

In its sample, this clonotype was seen many times. This chain links TRBV5-8 with TRBJ2-5, with D perhaps TRBD2 (6 bases). The CDR3 totals 14 residues. CDR1 and CDR2 (germline): SGHTS, YDEGEE. V was shortened by 0 bases and J by 5 bases, with 11 bases between the two germline ends. The CDR3 protein is CASSLGGGMETQYF. The CDR3 DNA sequence: TGTGCCAGCAGCTTGGGCGGAGGGATGGAGACCCAGTACTTC.

This clonotype was counted many times. The gene calls are TRBV20-1 and TRBJ2-5; 11 nucleotides align to TRBD1. Germline loops: CDR1 DFQATT, CDR2 SNEGSKA (reference sequence). The V segment lost 6 bases and the J segment 4 bases; nucleotides outside the gene matches: 7. The CDR3 is 14 amino acids. CDR3 in DNA: TGCAGTGCGCGCTCCGGGACAGGGGGAGAGACCCAGTACTTC. Translation gives CSARSGTGGETQYF.